These 20 T cell receptor beta chains were all obtained from the same sample, sequenced in a study of blood T cells in healthy people across ages. Primed by a sample-barcoded 5' primer and a J-beta primer mix, a second PCR proceeded for about 6 to 12 cycles. TCRdb processed the 5' RACE reads anew with MiXCR; each CDR3 protein has one entry. The sample lists about 580,000 distinct CDR3 sequences; around half were seen once. The sample was blood. The receptors were gathered from an elderly man in good health.

The rearrangement uses TRBV5-1 and TRBJ2-1; TRBD2 aligns across 7 bases. Germline CDR1 is SGHRS and CDR2 is YFSETQ. This CDR3 comprises 13 residues. The trim removed 5 bases at V and 3 bases at J, leaving 2 bases unmatched. CDR3 region: CASSIAGYNEQFF. The CDR3 nucleotides are TGCGCCAGCAGTATAGCGGGCTACAATGAGCAGTTCTTC.

The CDR3 nucleotides read TGCAGTGCTAGGGAGGTACTCTACGAGCAGTACTTC. Translation gives CSAREVLYEQYF. This chain connects TRBV20-1 to TRBJ2-7; D might be TRBD2 (5 bases). The V gene's germline CDR1 is DFQATT and CDR2 SNEGSKA (reference sequence). Trimming left V 3 bases short and J 3 bases short, with 9 bases between. This CDR3 has 12 amino acids.

The table lists this clonotype with a count of one. The chain couples TRBV9 to TRBJ2-2; D gene ambiguous. The ends were cut back, 3 bases at V and 5 bases at J, with 14 bases in the middle. Germline assignment: CDR1 SGDLS and CDR2 YYNGEE. This CDR3 has 15 amino acids. Written as DNA, the CDR3 is TGTGCCAGCAGCGGCCCAGGACGGCTTACCGGGGAGCTGTTTTTT. Protein sequence: CASSGPGRLTGELFF.

The chain links TRBV4-1 to TRBJ2-3; TRBD1 matches 8 bases. Germline assignment: CDR1 MGHRA and CDR2 YSYEKL. The CDR3 has 17 residues. The trim removed 2 bases at V and 2 bases at J, leaving 9 bases unmatched. The CDR3 region is CASSQYLGDRSTDTQYF. The CDR3 DNA is TGCGCCAGCAGCCAATACCTGGGGGACAGGTCCACAGATACGCAGTATTTT.

This clonotype was recorded a few times. This sequence joins TRBV12-3 or TRBV12-4 and TRBJ2-1, with D tentatively TRBD2 (5 bases). V was clipped by 7 bases and J by 4 bases, with 20 bases between them. CDR3 size: 16 residues. DNA for the CDR3: TGTGCCAGCACCGGATCCCGAGGCAGCGGTTACAATGAGCAGTTCTTC. Its translation: CASTGSRGSGYNEQFF.

J is TRBJ2-1 and V is TRBV2; 7 bases align to TRBD1. This CDR3 is 17 amino acids long. Germline V gene lookup returns CDR1 SNHLY and CDR2 FYNNEI. The ends lost 1 base at V and 3 bases at J; junction bases unmatched: 9. DNA of the CDR3: TGTGCCAGCAGTGAAGTGGCAGGGGGTACCCACTACAATGAGCAGTTCTTC. It is translated as CASSEVAGGTHYNEQFF. The entire variable domain, with the rest obtained from reference TRBV2 and TRBJ2-1, is as follows: EPEVTQTPSHQVTQMGQEVILRCVPISNHLYFYWYRQILGQKVEFLVSFYNNEISEKSEIFDDQFSVERPDGSNFTLKIRSTKLEDSAMYFCASSEVAGGTHYNEQFFGPGTRLTVL.

The chain recombines TRBV7-2 with TRBJ2-1; 11 nucleotides match TRBD2. The end of the DNA fits TRBJ2-7 better, so the J call may be wrong. The CDR3 consists of 16 residues. Germline V gene data show CDR1 as SGHTA and CDR2 as FQGNSA. As DNA, the CDR3 is TGTGCCAGCAGCTTCACTAGCGGGAGTACCTACAATGAGCAGTACTTC. This sequence encodes CASSFTSGSTYNEQYF.

This clonotype was detected ten times or more. The V call is TRBV6-5, the J call TRBJ1-3, with TRBD1 as a possible D gene (5 bases). CDR1 is MNHEY and CDR2 is SVGAGI in the germline V gene. The ends were cut back, 10 bases at V and 2 bases at J, with 15 bases in the middle. The CDR3 is made up of 14 amino acids. The CDR3 DNA follows: TGTGCCACCAATGCCGGGGGACCTGGAAACACCATATATTTT. Translating gives CATNAGGPGNTIYF.

Comments on this clonotype: Given a much more abundant clone one base away, this may be a read error. The CDR3 does not close with the conserved phenylalanine or tryptophan, likely indicating a read error. The genes are TRBV6-6 and TRBJ2-3; 10 nucleotides line up with TRBD2. CDR1 MNHNY and CDR2 SVGAGI come from the germline V gene (reference sequence). The CDR3 has 17 amino acids. Losses at the gene ends were 4 bases for V and 3 bases for J; bases not matched to a gene: 10. This chain's CDR3 is CASSWGASGSTTDTQYL. CDR3 DNA: TGTGCCAGCAGTTGGGGGGCTAGCGGGAGTACTACAGATACGCAGTATCTT.

This clonotype occurred a few times. The J gene is TRBJ2-1, the V gene TRBV28; TRBD2 is a possible D gene (5 bases). Per the germline V gene, CDR1 is MDHEN and CDR2 is SYDVKM. Trimming shortened V by 7 bases and J by 9 bases, and 16 bases separated the two germline ends. The CDR3 spans 13 residues. CDR3 protein: CASNQWGAGEQFF. CDR3 DNA sequence: TGTGCCAGCAATCAATGGGGAGCCGGTGAGCAGTTCTTC.

Note on this clonotype: A junction boundary mismatches the germline segment, possibly from a read error. The rearrangement joins TRBV5-1 to TRBJ2-5, with D unclear. The CDR3 runs to 13 residues. The germline CDR1 and CDR2 sequences are SGHRS and YFSETQ. The CDR3 spells CAGSLGDVETQYF. The DNA for the CDR3 is TGCGCCGGCAGCTTGGGCGATGTGGAGACCCAGTACTTC.

The chain combines TRBV6-2 or TRBV6-3 with TRBJ2-1; 9 nucleotides line up with TRBD2. This CDR3 comprises 17 residues. Trimming cost V 3 bases and J 7 bases; bases outside gene matches: 13. Germline V gives CDR1 MNHEY, CDR2 SVGEGT. The CDR3 DNA follows: TGTGCCAGCAGTTATGCGGGGCCGCTAGCGGGACGTAATGAGCAGTTCTTC. Translation gives CASSYAGPLAGRNEQFF.

The chain links TRBV20-1 to TRBJ2-7; 8 bases align to TRBD2. The DNA matches TRBJ2-5 better at its end, which makes the J call doubtful. The CDR3 length is 14 residues. CDR1 DFQATT and CDR2 SNEGSKA come from the germline V gene (reference sequence). The CDR3 DNA follows: TGCAGTGCTAGTGTCCCAGCGGGGGCGGAGACCCAGTACTTC. This gives the protein CSASVPAGAETQYF.

The genes are TRBV5-1 and TRBJ1-6; D gene uncertain. V lost 4 bases and J lost 3, with 14 bases in between. CDR3 size: 16 residues. Germline lookup yields CDR1 SGHRS and CDR2 YFSETQ. CDR3 loop: CASSRSGLIYNSPLHF. CDR3 coding DNA: TGCGCCAGCAGCCGGTCTGGTCTGATCTATAATTCACCCCTCCACTTT.

This clonotype was seen repeatedly, ten times or more. This rearrangement joins TRBV27 to TRBJ1-2, with D possibly matching TRBD1 (5 bases). The germline gives CDR1 MNHEY, CDR2 SMNVEV (reference sequence). The CDR3 is 14 residues long. With 3 bases removed from V and 4 bases from J, the gap between germline ends came to 12 bases. CDR3 residues: CASSFQGPSYGYTF. The CDR3 DNA sequence: TGTGCCAGCAGTTTCCAGGGACCCAGCTATGGCTACACCTTC.

This clonotype was counted only a few times. The chain joins TRBV4-2 to TRBJ2-7; tentatively, D is TRBD1 (5 bases). The CDR3 spans 13 residues. Between the trimmed V and J ends, which lost 1 base and 5 bases, there was a span of 9 bases. CDR1 and CDR2 from the germline V gene are LGHNA and YNFKEQ. The chain's CDR3 is CASSQGRVHEQYF. The CDR3 nucleotides read TGTGCCAGCAGCCAAGGCAGGGTCCACGAGCAGTACTTC.

The CDR3 sequence: CASYDLAGVYNEQFF. The CDR3 DNA reads TGCGCCAGCTACGATTTAGCGGGGGTATACAATGAGCAGTTCTTC. The chain joins TRBV5-1 to TRBJ2-1; 9 nucleotides match TRBD2. V shed 7 bases and J 4 bases; nucleotides not matched to a gene: 9. CDR1 and CDR2 from the germline V gene are SGHRS and YFSETQ. The CDR3 totals 15 residues.

The gene calls are TRBV20-1 and TRBJ2-2, with TRBD1 matching 8 bases. From germline, CDR1 is DFQATT and CDR2 SNEGSKA (reference sequence). Losses at the gene ends were 0 bases for V and 5 bases for J; bases not matched to a gene: 8. The CDR3 is 16 amino acids. Here the CDR3 reads CSARDLRTGITGELFF. CDR3 sequence (DNA): TGCAGTGCTAGAGACCTCCGGACAGGGATTACCGGGGAGCTGTTTTTT.

This clonotype has more than one count but fewer than ten. The chain uses TRBV20-1 and TRBJ2-1, with D perhaps matching TRBD2 (6 bases). Germline lookup yields CDR1 DFQATT and CDR2 SNEGSKA (reference sequence). The CDR3 spans 14 residues. The V end was cut by 5 bases, the J end by 1 base, with 12 bases between. The CDR3 bases are TGCAGTGCTTCTAGCGCCGCTTCCTACAATGAGCAGTTCTTC. The encoded protein is CSASSAASYNEQFF.

This CDR3 is CASSQEGGSQFF. CDR3 sequence (DNA): TGTGCCAGCAGCCAAGAGGGGGGGAGCCAGTTCTTC. V and J are TRBV3-1 and TRBJ2-1; 7 bases are a match to TRBD2. Germline CDR1 LGHDT, CDR2 YNNKEL (reference sequence). There are 12 residues in the CDR3. Trimming cost V 0 bases and J 13 bases; bases outside gene matches: 3.